This TCR beta chain was recovered during a study of blood T cell repertoires in COVID-19. Authors' analysis steps: Estimation of nucleated cell counts was performed using reference gene primer amplification. Some clones are missing from TCRdb's copy, which holds only in-frame ones; the method was immunoSEQ multiplex PCR. V and J calls and clone size are copied from that table; D and trimming were computed from the DNA. Altogether about 120,000 clones are present, approximately 92% being singletons, with the ten largest covering approximately 27%. The CDR3 spans 16 residues. Germline values: CDR1 LGHDT, CDR2 YNNKEL (reference sequence). Trimming shortened V by 1 base and J by 1 base, and 10 bases separated the two germline ends.

This TCR was sampled from a man in his 70s with active or convalescent COVID-19. This chain links TRBV3-1 (or the pseudogene TRBV3-2) with TRBJ2-2; D might be TRBD1 (5 bases). Sequencing was carried out using peripheral blood. The CDR3 here is CASSQVGQGNTGELFF. The CDR3 DNA follows: TGTGCCAGCAGCCAAGTGGGGCAGGGGAACACCGGGGAGCTGTTTTTT.